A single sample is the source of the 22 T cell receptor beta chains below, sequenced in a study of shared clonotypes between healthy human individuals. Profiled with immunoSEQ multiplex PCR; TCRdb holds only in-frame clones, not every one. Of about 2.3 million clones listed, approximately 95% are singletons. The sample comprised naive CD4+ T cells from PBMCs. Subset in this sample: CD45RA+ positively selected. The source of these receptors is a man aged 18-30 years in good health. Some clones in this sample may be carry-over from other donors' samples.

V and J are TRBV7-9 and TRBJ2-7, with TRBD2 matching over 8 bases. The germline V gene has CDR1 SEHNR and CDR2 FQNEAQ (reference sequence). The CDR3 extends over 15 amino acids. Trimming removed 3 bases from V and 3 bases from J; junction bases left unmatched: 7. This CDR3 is CASSFGLAGLYEQYF. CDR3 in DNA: TGTGCCAGCAGCTTTGGGCTAGCGGGCCTCTACGAGCAGTACTTC. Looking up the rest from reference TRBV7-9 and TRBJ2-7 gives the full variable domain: DTGVSQNPRHKITKRGQNVTFRCDPISEHNRLYWYRQTLGQGPEFLTYFQNEAQLEKSRLLSDRFSAERPKGSFSTLEIQRTEQGDSAMYLCASSFGLAGLYEQYFGPGTRLTVT.

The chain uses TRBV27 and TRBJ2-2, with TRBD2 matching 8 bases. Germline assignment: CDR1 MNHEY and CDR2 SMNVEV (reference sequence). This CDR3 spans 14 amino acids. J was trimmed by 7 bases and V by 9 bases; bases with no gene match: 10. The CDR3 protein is CASKLAGGGGELFF. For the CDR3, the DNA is TGTGCCAGTAAACTGGCGGGAGGTGGCGGGGAGCTGTTTTTT.

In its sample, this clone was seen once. The CDR3 DNA reads TGTGCCAGCAGCCAGGCCCACAGGGGGGTGGGTGAGCAGTTCTTC. Translation gives CASSQAHRGVGEQFF. The chain carries TRBV4-2 and TRBJ2-1; TRBD1 agrees at 8 bases. With 3 bases clipped from V and 9 bases from J, the junction kept 10 bases outside the gene matches. Germline lookup yields CDR1 LGHNA and CDR2 YNFKEQ. The CDR3 spans 15 residues.

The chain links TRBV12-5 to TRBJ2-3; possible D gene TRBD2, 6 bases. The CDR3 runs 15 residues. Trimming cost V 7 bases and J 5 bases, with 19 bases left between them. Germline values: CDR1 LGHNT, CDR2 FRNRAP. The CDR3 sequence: CASAGRGMAEDTQYF. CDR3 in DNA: TGTGCTAGTGCTGGGCGGGGAATGGCGGAAGATACGCAGTATTTT.

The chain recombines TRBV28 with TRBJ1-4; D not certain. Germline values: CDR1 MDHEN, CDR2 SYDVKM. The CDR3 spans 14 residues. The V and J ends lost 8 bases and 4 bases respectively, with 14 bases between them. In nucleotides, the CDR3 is TGTGCCAGCCGCCTCCGGCTGTTTAATGAAAAACTGTTTTTT. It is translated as CASRLRLFNEKLFF.

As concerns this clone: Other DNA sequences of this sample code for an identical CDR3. The CDR3 bases are TGCGCCAGCAGCCCCCAGGGAGGGGATAATGAAAAACTGTTTTTT. Encoded protein: CASSPQGGDNEKLFF. This chain connects TRBV5-1 to TRBJ1-4, with a weak D call TRBD1 (5 bases). Germline V gene lookup returns CDR1 SGHRS and CDR2 YFSETQ. This CDR3 spans 15 amino acids. V was cut by 4 bases and J by 4 bases, with 14 bases left in between.

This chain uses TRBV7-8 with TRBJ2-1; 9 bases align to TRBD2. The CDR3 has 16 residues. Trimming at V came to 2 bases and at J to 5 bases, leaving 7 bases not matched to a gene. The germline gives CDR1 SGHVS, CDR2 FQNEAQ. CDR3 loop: CASSLRGLAGNNEQFF. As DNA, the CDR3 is TGTGCCAGCAGCTTAAGGGGGCTAGCGGGGAACAATGAGCAGTTCTTC.

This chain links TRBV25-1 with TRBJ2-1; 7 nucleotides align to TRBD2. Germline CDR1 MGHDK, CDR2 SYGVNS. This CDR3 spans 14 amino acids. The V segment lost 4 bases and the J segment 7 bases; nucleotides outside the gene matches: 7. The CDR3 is CASSAAGVKNEQFF. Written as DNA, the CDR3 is TGTGCCAGCAGTGCGGCGGGAGTTAAAAATGAGCAGTTCTTC.

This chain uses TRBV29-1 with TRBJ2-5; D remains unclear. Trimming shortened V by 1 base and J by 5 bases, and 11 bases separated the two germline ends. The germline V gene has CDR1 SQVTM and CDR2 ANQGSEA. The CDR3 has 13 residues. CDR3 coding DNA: TGCAGCGTTGAAGCGAGGCTGAAGGAGACCCAGTACTTC. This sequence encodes CSVEARLKETQYF.

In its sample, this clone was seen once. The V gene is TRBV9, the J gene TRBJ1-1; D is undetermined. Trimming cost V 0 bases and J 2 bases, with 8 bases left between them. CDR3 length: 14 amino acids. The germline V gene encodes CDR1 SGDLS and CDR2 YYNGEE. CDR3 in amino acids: CASSVAIGNTEAFF. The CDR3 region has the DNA TGTGCCAGCAGCGTAGCCATCGGAAACACTGAAGCTTTCTTT. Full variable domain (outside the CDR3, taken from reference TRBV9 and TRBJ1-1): DSGVTQTPKHLITATGQRVTLRCSPRSGDLSVYWYQQSLDQGLQFLIQYYNGEERAKGNILERFSAQQFPDLHSELNLSSLELGDSALYFCASSVAIGNTEAFFGQGTRLTVV.

This chain's CDR3 is CASSVTSGKTHEQYF. The CDR3 DNA reads TGTGCCAGCAGCGTAACTAGCGGGAAGACCCACGAGCAGTACTTC. This sequence joins TRBV9 and TRBJ2-7; the match to TRBD2 covers 10 bases. The length of the CDR3 is 15 residues. Unmatched junction bases numbered 6, after V lost 1 base and J lost 5 bases. Per the germline V gene, CDR1 is SGDLS and CDR2 is YYNGEE.

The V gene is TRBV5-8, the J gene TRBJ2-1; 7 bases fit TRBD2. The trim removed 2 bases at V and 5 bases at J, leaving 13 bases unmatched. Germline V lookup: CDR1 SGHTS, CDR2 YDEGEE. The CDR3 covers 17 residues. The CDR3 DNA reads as TGTGCCAGCAGCTTCCCTTGGGTTGCGGGAGCGAACAATGAGCAGTTCTTC. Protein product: CASSFPWVAGANNEQFF.

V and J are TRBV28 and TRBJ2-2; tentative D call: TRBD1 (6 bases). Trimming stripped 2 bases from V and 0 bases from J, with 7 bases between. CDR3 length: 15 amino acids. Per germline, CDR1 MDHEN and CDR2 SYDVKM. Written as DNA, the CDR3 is TGTGCCAGCAGTTTAGGACAGCCGAACACCGGGGAGCTGTTTTTT. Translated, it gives CASSLGQPNTGELFF.

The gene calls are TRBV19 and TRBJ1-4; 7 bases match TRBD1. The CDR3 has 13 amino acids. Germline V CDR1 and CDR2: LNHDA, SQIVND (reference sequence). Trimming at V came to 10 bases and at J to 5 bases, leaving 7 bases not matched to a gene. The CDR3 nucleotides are TGTGCCACAAAGGGGGCAGGGAATGAAAAACTGTTTTTT. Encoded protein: CATKGAGNEKLFF.

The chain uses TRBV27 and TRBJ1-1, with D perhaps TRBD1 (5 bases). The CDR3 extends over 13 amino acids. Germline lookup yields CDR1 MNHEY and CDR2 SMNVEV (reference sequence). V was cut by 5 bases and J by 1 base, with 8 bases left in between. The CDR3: CASSQQENTEAFF. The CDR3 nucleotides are TGTGCCAGCAGTCAACAGGAGAACACTGAAGCTTTCTTT.

The CDR3 loop is CASSPVPGQGDTQYF. The CDR3 DNA follows: TGTGCCAGCAGCCCGGTCCCGGGACAGGGAGATACGCAGTATTTT. The chain uses TRBV5-6 and TRBJ2-3; 9 bases fit TRBD1. Looked up from germline, CDR1 is SGHDT and CDR2 is YYEEEE. The CDR3 runs 15 residues. Germline trimming cut 4 bases from V and 5 bases from J; bases unmatched to any gene: 8. Supplemented by reference TRBV5-6 and TRBJ2-3, the full variable domain reads DAGVTQSPTHLIKTRGQQVTLRCSPKSGHDTVSWYQQALGQGPQFIFQYYEEEERQRGNFPDRFSGHQFPNYSSELNVNALLLGDSALYLCASSPVPGQGDTQYFGPGTRLTVL.

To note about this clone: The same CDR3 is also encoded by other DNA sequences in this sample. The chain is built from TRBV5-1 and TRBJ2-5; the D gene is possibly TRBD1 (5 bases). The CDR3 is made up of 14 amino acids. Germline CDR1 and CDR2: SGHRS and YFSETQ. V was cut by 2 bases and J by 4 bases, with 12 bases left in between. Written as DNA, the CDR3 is TGCGCCAGCAGCTTAGGGGCCGGCGGAGAGACCCAGTACTTC. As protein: CASSLGAGGETQYF.

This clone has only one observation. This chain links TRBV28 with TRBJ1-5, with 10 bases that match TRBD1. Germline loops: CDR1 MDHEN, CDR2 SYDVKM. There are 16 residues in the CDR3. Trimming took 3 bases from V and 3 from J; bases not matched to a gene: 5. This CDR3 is CASSFLGTGVNQPQHF. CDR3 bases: TGTGCCAGCAGTTTTCTTGGGACAGGGGTCAATCAGCCCCAGCATTTT.

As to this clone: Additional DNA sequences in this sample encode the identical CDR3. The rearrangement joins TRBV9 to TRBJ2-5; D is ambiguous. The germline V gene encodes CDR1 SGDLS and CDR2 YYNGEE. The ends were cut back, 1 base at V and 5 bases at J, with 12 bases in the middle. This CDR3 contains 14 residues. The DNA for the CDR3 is TGTGCCAGCAGCGTACGTGGTAGCTTGGAGACCCAGTACTTC. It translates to CASSVRGSLETQYF.

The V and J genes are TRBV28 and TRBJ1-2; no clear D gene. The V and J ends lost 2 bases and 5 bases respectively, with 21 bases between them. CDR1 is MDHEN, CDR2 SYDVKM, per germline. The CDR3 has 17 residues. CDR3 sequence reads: CASSLSRGQVGPYGYTF. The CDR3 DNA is TGTGCCAGCAGTTTAAGTCGCGGCCAGGTTGGCCCTTATGGCTACACCTTC.

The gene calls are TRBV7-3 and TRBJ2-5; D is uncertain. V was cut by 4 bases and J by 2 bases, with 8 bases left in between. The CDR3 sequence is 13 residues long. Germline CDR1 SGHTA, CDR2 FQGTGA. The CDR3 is CASSSVGQETQYF. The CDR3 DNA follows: TGTGCCAGCAGCTCGGTGGGGCAAGAGACCCAGTACTTC. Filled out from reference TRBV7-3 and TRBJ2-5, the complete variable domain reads GAGVSQTPSNKVTEKGKYVELRCDPISGHTALYWYRQSLGQGPEFLIYFQGTGAADDSGLPNDRFFAVRPEGSVSTLKIQRTERGDSAVYLCASSSVGQETQYFGPGTRLLVL.

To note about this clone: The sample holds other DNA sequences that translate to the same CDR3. The CDR3 loop is CASSPRTGNQPQHF. For the CDR3, the DNA is TGTGCCAGCAGTCCTCGGACAGGCAATCAGCCCCAGCATTTT. The chain uses TRBV6-5 and TRBJ1-5, with D perhaps TRBD1 (6 bases). Trimming pared 5 bases from V and 2 bases from J, leaving 10 bases between. Germline CDR1 is MNHEY and CDR2 is SVGAGI. This CDR3 is 14 amino acids long.